Below are 13 T cell receptor beta chains sequenced from a single sample in a study of shared clonotypes between healthy human individuals. CD8 cells regarded as naive lacked CD45RO, were positively chosen for CCR7, and omitted terminally differentiated effector memory CD45RA+ cells. TCRdb's table, derived via immunoSEQ multiplex PCR, lists solely in-frame clones and lacks some. The sample shows approximately 600,000 clones, approximately 96% of them seen only once. Sequenced material: naive CD8+ T cells sorted from blood. The receptors were gathered from a woman aged 25 to 45 in good health.

This clone was seen a single time. The chain links TRBV7-8 to TRBJ1-4, with unresolved D. The V end lost 6 bases, the J end lost 8 bases, and 10 bases lay between the germline ends. There are 12 residues in the CDR3. Germline lookup yields CDR1 SGHVS and CDR2 FQNEAQ. CDR3 sequence (DNA): TGTGCCAGCAGAGGATCCTCGGAAAAACTGTTTTTT. This encodes CASRGSSEKLFF.

This rearrangement joins TRBV11-2 to TRBJ2-5; tentative D call: TRBD1 (5 bases). The tail of the sequence fits TRBJ2-7 better, so the J call may be wrong. The CDR3 contains 14 residues. Germline V CDR1 and CDR2: SGHAT, FQNNGV. Here the CDR3 reads CASSLAARAYEQYF. In nucleotides, the CDR3 is TGTGCCAGCAGCTTAGCTGCCAGGGCTTACGAGCAGTACTTC.

J is TRBJ2-1 and V is TRBV4-2; D not resolved. Germline V gene data show CDR1 as LGHNA and CDR2 as YNFKEQ. V gave up 0 bases and J gave up 9 bases, with 15 bases separating them. The CDR3 totals 15 residues. The CDR3 bases are TGTGCCAGCAGCCAAGATGCCTTTAGCTTATCTGAGCAGTTCTTC. Translated, it gives CASSQDAFSLSEQFF.

Points on this clone: This same CDR3 is encoded by further DNA sequences in the sample. The rearrangement links TRBV6-5 to TRBJ1-1; D remains ambiguous. CDR1 is MNHEY and CDR2 is SVGAGI in the germline V gene. This CDR3 comprises 13 residues. Deletions cut 3 bases from V and 1 base from J, with 6 bases between. This chain's CDR3 is CASSYSANTEAFF. In DNA form, the CDR3 reads TGTGCCAGCAGTTATTCCGCGAACACTGAAGCTTTCTTT.

This chain connects TRBV9 to TRBJ2-7; 7 nucleotides match TRBD1. V lost 3 bases, J lost 2 bases, and 14 bases stayed unmatched. This CDR3 region has 17 residues. Germline loops: CDR1 SGDLS, CDR2 YYNGEE. CDR3 bases: TGTGCCAGCAGCGATAATATTTCGGGACAGTCTCCCTACGAGCAGTACTTC. Its translation: CASSDNISGQSPYEQYF.

This clone has a single count. This CDR3 is CASSLWEQYF. The DNA for the CDR3 is TGTGCCAGCAGTTTATGGGAGCAGTACTTC. The rearrangement joins TRBV27 to TRBJ2-7; D unresolved. CDR1 is MNHEY, CDR2 SMNVEV, per germline (reference sequence). V lost 1 base, J lost 7 bases, and 2 bases lay in between. The CDR3 covers 10 residues.

The chain carries TRBV7-9 and TRBJ2-1; TRBD1 matches at 8 bases. Germline V CDR1 and CDR2: SEHNR, FQNEAQ (reference sequence). The ends lost 1 base at V and 5 bases at J; junction bases unmatched: 7. This CDR3 is built from 16 residues. This chain's CDR3 is CASSLVQGAIDNEQFF. In nucleotides, the CDR3 is TGTGCCAGCAGCTTAGTCCAGGGGGCAATAGACAATGAGCAGTTCTTC.

The rearrangement joins TRBV7-2 to TRBJ2-1, with 10 bases matching TRBD2. CDR1 SGHTA and CDR2 FQGNSA come from the germline V gene. V lost 0 bases and J lost 1; bases outside the gene matches: 6. There are 18 residues in the CDR3. CDR3 protein: CASSLAASGSFSYNEQFF. The CDR3 DNA follows: TGTGCCAGCAGCTTAGCCGCTAGCGGGAGTTTTTCCTACAATGAGCAGTTCTTC.

The chain has TRBV18 and TRBJ2-7, with TRBD1 matching 9 bases. This CDR3 has 15 residues. The ends lost 5 bases at V and 2 bases at J; junction bases unmatched: 7. The V gene's germline CDR1 is KGHSH and CDR2 LQKENI. This CDR3 is CASSTGTGFPYEQYF. The CDR3 coding sequence is TGTGCCAGCTCAACCGGGACAGGGTTCCCCTACGAGCAGTACTTC.

J is TRBJ2-3 and V is TRBV7-8; 9 positions match TRBD2. The CDR3 spans 16 residues. J was trimmed by 4 bases and V by 1 base; bases with no gene match: 6. The germline CDR1 and CDR2 sequences are SGHVS and FQNEAQ. CDR3 region: CASSLVVAGDSDTQYF. The CDR3 bases are TGTGCCAGCAGCTTAGTTGTAGCGGGAGACTCAGATACGCAGTATTTT.

J is TRBJ1-5 and V is TRBV18; D is undetermined. Deletions cut 2 bases from V and 10 bases from J, with 9 bases between. Germline-derived CDR1 and CDR2 are KGHSH and LQKENI. This CDR3 spans 12 amino acids. For the CDR3, the DNA is TGTGCCAGCTCACCAACGCGGGAACCCCAGCATTTT. It encodes CASSPTREPQHF. The whole variable domain, filled in from reference TRBV18 and TRBJ1-5, reads NAGVMQNPRHLVRRRGQEARLRCSPMKGHSHVYWYRQLPEEGLKFMVYLQKENIIDESGMPKERFSAEFPKEGPSILRIQQVVRGDSAAYFCASSPTREPQHFGDGTRLSIL.

The table lists this clone with a few counts. This rearrangement joins TRBV5-8 to TRBJ2-6, with D hard to call. Germline V gene data show CDR1 as SGHTS and CDR2 as YDEGEE. V dropped 6 bases and J dropped 5 bases, with 9 bases sitting between them. This CDR3 is built from 13 residues. The CDR3 DNA is TGTGCCAGCACACAAAGTCGGGCCAACGTCCTGACTTTC. This encodes CASTQSRANVLTF.

The CDR3 sequence: CASSFPSRGDTDTQYF. CDR3 nucleotides: TGTGCCAGCAGTTTCCCCTCTCGAGGGGACACAGATACGCAGTATTTT. The V and J genes are TRBV28 and TRBJ2-3; D possibly uses TRBD1 or TRBD2 (5 bases each). From germline, CDR1 is MDHEN and CDR2 SYDVKM. Trimming cost V 3 bases and J 2 bases, with 15 bases left between them. The CDR3 sequence is 16 residues long.